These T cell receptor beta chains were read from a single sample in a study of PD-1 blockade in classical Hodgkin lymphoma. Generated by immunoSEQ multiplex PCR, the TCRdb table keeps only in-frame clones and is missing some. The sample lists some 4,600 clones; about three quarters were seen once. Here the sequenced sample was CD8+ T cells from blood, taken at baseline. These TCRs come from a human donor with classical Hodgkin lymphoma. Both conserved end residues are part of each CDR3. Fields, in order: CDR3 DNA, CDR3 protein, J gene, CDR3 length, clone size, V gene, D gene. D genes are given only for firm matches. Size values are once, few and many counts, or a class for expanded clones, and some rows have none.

CDR3nt: TGTGCCAGCAGCTTGGGGCTAGCGGGATACGAGCAGTACTTC
CDR3aa: CASSLGLAGYEQYF
j_gene: TRBJ2-7
len: 14
abundance: few
v_gene: TRBV7-2
d_gene: TRBD2

CDR3nt: TGTGCCAGCAGCGCTGGGACATCTGAGACCCAGTACTTC
CDR3aa: CASSAGTSETQYF
j_gene: TRBJ2-5
len: 13
abundance: NA
v_gene: TRBV9
d_gene: NA

CDR3nt: TGTGCCATCAGTGAGCCAGATGTCCGGACCGTCTCGGGGATCTATGGCTACACCTTC
CDR3aa: CAISEPDVRTVSGIYGYTF
j_gene: TRBJ1-2
len: 19
abundance: once
v_gene: TRBV10-3
d_gene: NA

CDR3nt: TGTGCCAGCAGCTTGCCAAGGGTACTGGGGGGCCCCGAGTCCGGGGAGCTGTTTTTT
CDR3aa: CASSLPRVLGGPESGELFF
j_gene: TRBJ2-2
len: 19
abundance: NA
v_gene: TRBV5-4
d_gene: NA

CDR3nt: TGTGCCAGCAGCTTAGTAGCGGGGGCCGGGGATACGCAGTATTTT
CDR3aa: CASSLVAGAGDTQYF
j_gene: TRBJ2-3
len: 15
abundance: NA
v_gene: TRBV7-2
d_gene: TRBD2

CDR3nt: TGCAGCGTAATGGACAGGGGCCTCTCCTACGAGCAGTACTTC
CDR3aa: CSVMDRGLSYEQYF
j_gene: TRBJ2-7
len: 14
abundance: NA
v_gene: TRBV29-1
d_gene: TRBD1

CDR3nt: TGTGCCAGCAGCGTAGAATGGGTTGGAGCCAACGTCCTGACTTTC
CDR3aa: CASSVEWVGANVLTF
j_gene: TRBJ2-6
len: 15
abundance: NA
v_gene: TRBV9
d_gene: NA

CDR3nt: TGTGCCAGCAGTGACTCGTTCGCGGGAGGCAATGAGCAGTTCTTC
CDR3aa: CASSDSFAGGNEQFF
j_gene: TRBJ2-1
len: 15
abundance: NA
v_gene: TRBV6-4
d_gene: TRBD2

CDR3nt: TGTGCCTGGAAAGAGACTAGCGGGTTCACAGATACGCAGTATTTT
CDR3aa: CAWKETSGFTDTQYF
j_gene: TRBJ2-3
len: 15
abundance: NA
v_gene: TRBV30
d_gene: TRBD2

CDR3nt: TGTGCCAGCAGTGCTTGGACTGATGGCTACACCTTC
CDR3aa: CASSAWTDGYTF
j_gene: TRBJ1-2
len: 12
abundance: few
v_gene: TRBV25-1
d_gene: NA

CDR3nt: TGTGCCAGCAGCAGTACTAGCAGTGCGCAGTATTTT
CDR3aa: CASSSTSSAQYF
j_gene: TRBJ2-3
len: 12
abundance: NA
v_gene: TRBV13
d_gene: NA

CDR3nt: TGTGCCAGCAGCCCCTCACTCCCCCGCTCTGGGGCCAACGTCCTGACTTTC
CDR3aa: CASSPSLPRSGANVLTF
j_gene: TRBJ2-6
len: 17
abundance: NA
v_gene: TRBV11-2
d_gene: NA

CDR3nt: TGTGCCAGCAGTTACTCAGGCAGGGGGCTTGAAAAACTGTTTTTT
CDR3aa: CASSYSGRGLEKLFF
j_gene: TRBJ1-4
len: 15
abundance: NA
v_gene: TRBV6-5
d_gene: TRBD1

CDR3nt: TGCGCCAGCAGCCAAGGTCGGGCAATCAGCTATGGCTACACCTTC
CDR3aa: CASSQGRAISYGYTF
j_gene: TRBJ1-2
len: 15
abundance: NA
v_gene: TRBV4-3
d_gene: NA

CDR3nt: TGTGCCAGCAGCTCCTACCCAGATAATAGCAATCAGCCCCAGCATTTT
CDR3aa: CASSSYPDNSNQPQHF
j_gene: TRBJ1-5
len: 16
abundance: NA
v_gene: TRBV7-8
d_gene: NA

CDR3nt: TGTGCCAGCAGTGGCAACGAGGCGGACAGGGGTTACACTGAAGCTTTCTTT
CDR3aa: CASSGNEADRGYTEAFF
j_gene: TRBJ1-1
len: 17
abundance: NA
v_gene: TRBV6-4
d_gene: TRBD1

CDR3nt: TGTGCCAGCAGGCCACAGCCTAACTATGGCTACACCTTC
CDR3aa: CASRPQPNYGYTF
j_gene: TRBJ1-2
len: 13
abundance: NA
v_gene: TRBV6-5
d_gene: NA

CDR3nt: TGTGCCAGCAGCCCCCAGGCGGGACCGAATGAGCAGTTCTTC
CDR3aa: CASSPQAGPNEQFF
j_gene: TRBJ2-1
len: 14
abundance: NA
v_gene: TRBV7-3
d_gene: NA

CDR3nt: TGTGCCTGGAGCCCGGCGGCGGTTCTTATGAACACTGAAGCTTTCTTT
CDR3aa: CAWSPAAVLMNTEAFF
j_gene: TRBJ1-1
len: 16
abundance: NA
v_gene: TRBV30
d_gene: NA

CDR3nt: TGTGCCAGCAGTTACTCTCGGACAGGGGATTCACCCCTCCACTTT
CDR3aa: CASSYSRTGDSPLHF
j_gene: TRBJ1-6
len: 15
abundance: NA
v_gene: TRBV6-6
d_gene: TRBD1

CDR3nt: TGTGCCAGCAGTCCGCCGACAGGAGTCACCAATCAGCCCCAGCATTTT
CDR3aa: CASSPPTGVTNQPQHF
j_gene: TRBJ1-5
len: 16
abundance: NA
v_gene: TRBV28
d_gene: NA

CDR3nt: TGCGCCAGCAGCCCCCTGGGAAACAGTCCCTACGAGCAGTACTTC
CDR3aa: CASSPLGNSPYEQYF
j_gene: TRBJ2-7
len: 15
abundance: NA
v_gene: TRBV7-2
d_gene: NA

CDR3nt: TGCAGCGTTGGCCACAGTTTTTACGGTTACACCTTC
CDR3aa: CSVGHSFYGYTF
j_gene: TRBJ1-2
len: 12
abundance: NA
v_gene: TRBV29-1
d_gene: NA

CDR3nt: TGTGCCAGCAGTGAAATGGCTAACTATGGCTACACCTTC
CDR3aa: CASSEMANYGYTF
j_gene: TRBJ1-2
len: 13
abundance: NA
v_gene: TRBV6-1
d_gene: NA

CDR3nt: TGTGCCATCAGGGAAGGTCTGAACACTGAAGCTTTCTTT
CDR3aa: CAIREGLNTEAFF
j_gene: TRBJ1-1
len: 13
abundance: NA
v_gene: TRBV10-3
d_gene: NA

CDR3nt: TGTGCCAGCAGCTTAAGTGCTGCCTATGGCTACACCTTC
CDR3aa: CASSLSAAYGYTF
j_gene: TRBJ1-2
len: 13
abundance: NA
v_gene: TRBV7-3
d_gene: NA

CDR3nt: TGTGCCAGCAGCTGGTCCGTAGCGGGAGGGCCCCACGAGCAGTACTTC
CDR3aa: CASSWSVAGGPHEQYF
j_gene: TRBJ2-7
len: 16
abundance: few
v_gene: TRBV13
d_gene: TRBD2

CDR3nt: TGTGCCAGCAGCTTAGGCAGCGAGCAGTACTTC
CDR3aa: CASSLGSEQYF
j_gene: TRBJ2-7
len: 11
abundance: NA
v_gene: TRBV11-1
d_gene: NA

CDR3nt: TGTGCCAGTAGCAGCGCCGGGGCTGACGTCTGGGGGGCCAACGTCCTGACTTTC
CDR3aa: CASSSAGADVWGANVLTF
j_gene: TRBJ2-6
len: 18
abundance: NA
v_gene: TRBV19
d_gene: NA

CDR3nt: TGTGCCAGCAGCTTAGGCCTAGCGGGAGAGACCCAGTACTTC
CDR3aa: CASSLGLAGETQYF
j_gene: TRBJ2-5
len: 14
abundance: NA
v_gene: TRBV11-2
d_gene: TRBD2

CDR3nt: TGTGCCAGCAGTTTCCCTGGACAGCCACCCTACGAGCAGTACTTC
CDR3aa: CASSFPGQPPYEQYF
j_gene: TRBJ2-7
len: 15
abundance: NA
v_gene: TRBV28
d_gene: NA

CDR3nt: TGTGCCAGCAGCTTGCAGGGGCGAATTAACTATGGCTACACCTTC
CDR3aa: CASSLQGRINYGYTF
j_gene: TRBJ1-2
len: 15
abundance: once
v_gene: TRBV5-6
d_gene: NA

CDR3nt: TGTGCCAGCAGCTCGCCGGGACAGAGGAACACTGAAGCTTTCTTT
CDR3aa: CASSSPGQRNTEAFF
j_gene: TRBJ1-1
len: 15
abundance: NA
v_gene: TRBV7-9
d_gene: TRBD1

CDR3nt: TGTGCCAGCAGGGGGGGCACAGATACGCAGTATTTT
CDR3aa: CASRGGTDTQYF
j_gene: TRBJ2-3
len: 12
abundance: NA
v_gene: TRBV9
d_gene: NA

CDR3nt: TGTGCCAGTAGTGTCGGGACAGGGAGTGACAATGAGCAGTTCTTC
CDR3aa: CASSVGTGSDNEQFF
j_gene: TRBJ2-1
len: 15
abundance: NA
v_gene: TRBV19
d_gene: TRBD1

CDR3nt: TGTGCCAGCAGCGGGAACAGGATAAGGAACACTGAAGCTTTCTTT
CDR3aa: CASSGNRIRNTEAFF
j_gene: TRBJ1-1
len: 15
abundance: NA
v_gene: TRBV7-9
d_gene: NA

CDR3nt: TGTGCCAGCTCACCGGTCCTATACAGAGATGGAAACACCATATATTTT
CDR3aa: CASSPVLYRDGNTIYF
j_gene: TRBJ1-3
len: 16
abundance: NA
v_gene: TRBV18
d_gene: NA

CDR3nt: TGCGCCAGCAGCCAAGATGGACAGGGGGACTACGAGCAGTACTTC
CDR3aa: CASSQDGQGDYEQYF
j_gene: TRBJ2-7
len: 15
abundance: medium-sized
v_gene: TRBV4-3
d_gene: TRBD1

CDR3nt: TGTGCCAGCACCTTGCTCCGACTAGGATATGGTGGGGTCCAAGAGACCCAGTACTTC
CDR3aa: CASTLLRLGYGGVQETQYF
j_gene: TRBJ2-5
len: 19
abundance: NA
v_gene: TRBV13
d_gene: NA

CDR3nt: TGTGCCAGCAGCAGGACAGGGTTCAGGTCCTACGAGCAGTACTTC
CDR3aa: CASSRTGFRSYEQYF
j_gene: TRBJ2-7
len: 15
abundance: NA
v_gene: TRBV5-5
d_gene: TRBD1

CDR3nt: TGTGCCTGGAGTGAGGACAAGAACACTGAAGCTTTCTTT
CDR3aa: CAWSEDKNTEAFF
j_gene: TRBJ1-1
len: 13
abundance: NA
v_gene: TRBV30
d_gene: NA